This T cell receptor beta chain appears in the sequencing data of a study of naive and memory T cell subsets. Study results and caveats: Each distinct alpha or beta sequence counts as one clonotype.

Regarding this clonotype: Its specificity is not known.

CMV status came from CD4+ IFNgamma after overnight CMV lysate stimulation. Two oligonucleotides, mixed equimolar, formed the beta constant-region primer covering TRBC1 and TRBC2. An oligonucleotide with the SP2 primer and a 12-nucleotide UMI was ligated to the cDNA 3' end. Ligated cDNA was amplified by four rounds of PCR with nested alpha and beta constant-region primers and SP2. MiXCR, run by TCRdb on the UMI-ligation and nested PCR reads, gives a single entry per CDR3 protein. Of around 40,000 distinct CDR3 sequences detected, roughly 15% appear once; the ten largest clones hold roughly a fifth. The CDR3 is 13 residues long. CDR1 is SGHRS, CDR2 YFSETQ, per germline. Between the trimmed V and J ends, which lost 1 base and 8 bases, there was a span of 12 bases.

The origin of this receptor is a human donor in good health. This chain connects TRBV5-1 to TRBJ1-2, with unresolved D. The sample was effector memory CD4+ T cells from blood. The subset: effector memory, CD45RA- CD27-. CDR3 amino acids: CASSLLGMRGYTF. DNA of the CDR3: TGCGCCAGCAGCTTGCTGGGGATGCGCGGCTACACCTTC.